This TCR beta chain was captured by sequencing in a study of blood T cell repertoires in COVID-19. The overall study: Samples of COVID-19 (acute and convalescent) were obtained from the United States, Italy and Spain. Sample material is recorded as cDNA or gDNA derived from T cells, B-cell-depleted T cells, or PBMCs.

In the original processing: From reference gene primer amplification, estimates of nucleated cell counts were derived. TCRdb's table, derived via immunoSEQ multiplex PCR, lists solely in-frame clones and lacks some. V and J calls and clone size are those listed in that table; D and trimming were worked out from the DNA. The repertoire holds 100,000 to 110,000 clones, with around four fifths as singletons. Trimming took off 0 bases at V and 5 bases at J, with 5 bases between the two ends. The CDR3 runs 13 residues. Per the germline V gene, CDR1 is MNHEY and CDR2 is SVGAGI. The V gene is TRBV6-5, the J gene TRBJ1-5; D remains unclear. The sequencing sample was made of peripheral blood. The sequence was collected from a man aged 50 or older with active or convalescent COVID-19. CDR3 in DNA: TGTGCCAGCAGTTACTCGAGTGATCAGCCCCAGCATTTT. Amino acids: CASSYSSDQPQHF.